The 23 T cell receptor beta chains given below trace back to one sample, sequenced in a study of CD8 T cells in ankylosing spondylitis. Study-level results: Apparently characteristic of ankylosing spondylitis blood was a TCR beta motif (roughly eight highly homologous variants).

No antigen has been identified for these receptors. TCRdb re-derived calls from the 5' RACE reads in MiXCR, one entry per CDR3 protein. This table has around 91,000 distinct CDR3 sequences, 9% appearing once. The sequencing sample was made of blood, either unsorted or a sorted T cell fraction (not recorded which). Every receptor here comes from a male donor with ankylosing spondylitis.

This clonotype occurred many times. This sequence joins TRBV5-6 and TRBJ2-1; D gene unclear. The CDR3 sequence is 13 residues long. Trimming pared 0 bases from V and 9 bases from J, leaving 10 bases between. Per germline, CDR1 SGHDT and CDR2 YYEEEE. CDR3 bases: TGTGCCAGCAGCTTGGGCTCGCCCAGTGAGCAGTTCTTC. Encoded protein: CASSLGSPSEQFF.

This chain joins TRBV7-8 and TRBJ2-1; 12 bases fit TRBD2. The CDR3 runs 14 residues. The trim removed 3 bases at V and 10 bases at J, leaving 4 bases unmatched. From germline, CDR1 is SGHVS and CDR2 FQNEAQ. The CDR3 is CASSFGTSGWEQFF. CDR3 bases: TGTGCCAGCAGCTTTGGGACTAGCGGGTGGGAGCAGTTCTTC.

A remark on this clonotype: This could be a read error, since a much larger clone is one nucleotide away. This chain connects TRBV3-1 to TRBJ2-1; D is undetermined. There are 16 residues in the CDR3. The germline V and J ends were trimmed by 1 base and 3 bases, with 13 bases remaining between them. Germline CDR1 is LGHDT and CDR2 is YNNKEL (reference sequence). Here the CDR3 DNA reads TGTGCCAGCAGCCAAGCTGAGGAAAGATACTACAATGAGCAGTTCTTC. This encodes CASSQAEERYYNEQFF.

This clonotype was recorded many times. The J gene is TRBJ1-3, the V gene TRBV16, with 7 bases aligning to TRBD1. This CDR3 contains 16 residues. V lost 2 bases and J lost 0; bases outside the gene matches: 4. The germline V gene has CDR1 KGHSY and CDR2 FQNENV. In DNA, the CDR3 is TGTGCCAGCAGCCAAGGACAGGCTAACTCTGGAAACACCATATATTTT. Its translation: CASSQGQANSGNTIYF.

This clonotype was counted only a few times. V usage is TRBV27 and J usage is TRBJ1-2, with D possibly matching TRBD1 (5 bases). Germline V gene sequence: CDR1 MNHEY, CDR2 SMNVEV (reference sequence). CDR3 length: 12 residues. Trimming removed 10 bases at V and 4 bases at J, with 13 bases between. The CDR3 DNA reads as TGTGCCACGGGGGGGTTAGGCTATGGCTACACCTTC. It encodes CATGGLGYGYTF.

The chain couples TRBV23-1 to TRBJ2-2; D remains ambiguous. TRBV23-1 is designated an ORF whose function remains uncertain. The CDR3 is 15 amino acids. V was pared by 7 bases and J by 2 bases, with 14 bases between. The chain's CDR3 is CASTTPLLNTGELFF. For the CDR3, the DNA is TGCGCCAGCACCACCCCCTTACTAAACACCGGGGAGCTGTTTTTT.

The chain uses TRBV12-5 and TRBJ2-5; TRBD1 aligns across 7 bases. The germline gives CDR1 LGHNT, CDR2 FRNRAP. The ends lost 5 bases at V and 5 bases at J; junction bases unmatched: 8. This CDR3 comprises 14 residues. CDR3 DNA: TGTGCTAGTGGTGCCGAACAGGGGTGGGAGACCCAGTACTTC. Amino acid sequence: CASGAEQGWETQYF.

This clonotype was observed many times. The CDR3 coding sequence is TGTGCCAGCAGCCAAGAAGACTCAAGCACAGATACGCAGTATTTT. Translated, it gives CASSQEDSSTDTQYF. The chain has TRBV4-2 and TRBJ2-3; D ambiguous. This CDR3 has 15 residues. Germline CDR1 LGHNA, CDR2 YNFKEQ. Trimming removed 0 bases at V and 0 bases at J, with 7 bases between.

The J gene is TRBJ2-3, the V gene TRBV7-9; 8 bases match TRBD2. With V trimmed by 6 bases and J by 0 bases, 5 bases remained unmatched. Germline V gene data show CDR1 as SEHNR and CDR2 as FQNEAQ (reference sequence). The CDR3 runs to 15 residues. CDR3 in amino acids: CASRPSSGSTDTQYF. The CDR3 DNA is TGTGCCAGCAGACCATCTAGCGGGAGCACAGATACGCAGTATTTT.

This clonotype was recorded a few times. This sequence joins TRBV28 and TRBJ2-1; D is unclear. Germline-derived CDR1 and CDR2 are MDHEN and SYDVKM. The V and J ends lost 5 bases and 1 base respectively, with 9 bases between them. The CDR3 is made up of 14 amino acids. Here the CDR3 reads CASSPRDSYNEQFF. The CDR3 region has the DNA TGTGCCAGCAGTCCGCGCGATTCCTACAATGAGCAGTTCTTC.

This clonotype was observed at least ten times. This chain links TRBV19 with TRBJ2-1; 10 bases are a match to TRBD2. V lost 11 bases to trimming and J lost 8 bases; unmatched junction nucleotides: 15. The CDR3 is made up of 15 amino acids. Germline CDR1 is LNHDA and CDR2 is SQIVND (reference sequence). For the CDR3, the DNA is TGTGCCTCTGAGGGGGATGCTAGCGGGAGTGATGAGCAGTTCTTC. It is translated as CASEGDASGSDEQFF.

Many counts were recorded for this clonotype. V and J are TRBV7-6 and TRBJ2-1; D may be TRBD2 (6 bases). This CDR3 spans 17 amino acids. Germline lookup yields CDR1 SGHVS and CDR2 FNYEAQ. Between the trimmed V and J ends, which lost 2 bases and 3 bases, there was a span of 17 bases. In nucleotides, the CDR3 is TGTGCCAGCAGCTTACGGGCAGGTACGGACTACTACAATGAGCAGTTCTTC. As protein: CASSLRAGTDYYNEQFF.

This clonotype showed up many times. CDR3 sequence (DNA): TGTGCCAGCAGTGCAGGGCTTGGCTACACCTTC. It codes for CASSAGLGYTF. The rearrangement joins TRBV12-3 or TRBV12-4 to TRBJ1-2; TRBD1 is a possible D gene (5 bases). The length of the CDR3 is 11 residues. V lost 5 bases and J lost 7, with 8 bases in between.

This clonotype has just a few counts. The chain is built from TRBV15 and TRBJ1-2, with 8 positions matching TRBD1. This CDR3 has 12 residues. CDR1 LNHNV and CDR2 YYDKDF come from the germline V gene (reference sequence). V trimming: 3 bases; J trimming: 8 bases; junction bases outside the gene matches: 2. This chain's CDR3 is CATSSRTGGYTF. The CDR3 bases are TGTGCCACCAGCAGTCGGACAGGGGGCTACACCTTC.

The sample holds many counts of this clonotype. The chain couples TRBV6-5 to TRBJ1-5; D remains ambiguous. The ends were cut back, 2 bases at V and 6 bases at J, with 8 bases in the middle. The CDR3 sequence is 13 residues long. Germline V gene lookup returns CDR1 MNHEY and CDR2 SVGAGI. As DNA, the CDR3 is TGTGCCAGCAGTTACAGGGAAGGTCAGCCCCAGCATTTT. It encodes CASSYREGQPQHF.

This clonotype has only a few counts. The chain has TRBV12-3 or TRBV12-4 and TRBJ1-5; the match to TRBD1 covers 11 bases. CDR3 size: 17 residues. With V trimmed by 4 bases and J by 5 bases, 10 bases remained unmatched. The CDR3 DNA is TGTGCCAGCAGTTCCGGACAGGGGGCATCTCCGGATCAGCCCCAGCATTTT. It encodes CASSSGQGASPDQPQHF.

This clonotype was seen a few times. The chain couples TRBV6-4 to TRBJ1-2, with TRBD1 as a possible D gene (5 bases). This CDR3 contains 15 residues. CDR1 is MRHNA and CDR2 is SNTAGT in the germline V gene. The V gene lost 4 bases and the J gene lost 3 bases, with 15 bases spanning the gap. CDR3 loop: CASSAEFGGDYGYTF. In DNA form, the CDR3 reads TGTGCCAGCAGTGCCGAGTTTGGGGGGGACTATGGCTACACCTTC.

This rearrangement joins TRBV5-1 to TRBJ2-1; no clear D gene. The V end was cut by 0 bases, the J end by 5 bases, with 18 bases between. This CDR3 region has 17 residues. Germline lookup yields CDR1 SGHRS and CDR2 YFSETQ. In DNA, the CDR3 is TGCGCCAGCAGCTTGGCTTTCCAATCCGGCGGAAACAATGAGCAGTTCTTC. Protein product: CASSLAFQSGGNNEQFF.

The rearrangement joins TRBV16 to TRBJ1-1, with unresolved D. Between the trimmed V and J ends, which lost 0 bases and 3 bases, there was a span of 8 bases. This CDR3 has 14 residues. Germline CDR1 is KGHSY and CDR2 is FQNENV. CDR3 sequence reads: CASSQSDTHTEAFF. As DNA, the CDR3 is TGTGCCAGCAGCCAATCAGACACCCACACTGAAGCTTTCTTT. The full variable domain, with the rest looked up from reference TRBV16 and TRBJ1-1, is GEEVAQTPKHLVRGEGQKAKLYCAPIKGHSYVFWYQQVLKNEFKFLISFQNENVFDETGMPKERFSAKCLPNSPCSLEIQATKLEDSAVYFCASSQSDTHTEAFFGQGTRLTVV.

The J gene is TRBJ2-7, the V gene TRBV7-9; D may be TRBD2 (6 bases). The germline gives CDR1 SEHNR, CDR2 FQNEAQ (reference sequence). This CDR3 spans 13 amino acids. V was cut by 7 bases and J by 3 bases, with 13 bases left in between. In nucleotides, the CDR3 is TGTGCCAGCACCCAAGGAGGGATCTACGAGCAGTACGTC. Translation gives CASTQGGIYEQYV.

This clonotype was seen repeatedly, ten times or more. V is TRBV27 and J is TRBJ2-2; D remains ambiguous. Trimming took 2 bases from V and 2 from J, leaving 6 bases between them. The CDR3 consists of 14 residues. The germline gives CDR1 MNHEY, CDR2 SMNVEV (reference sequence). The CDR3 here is CASSLGSNTGELFF. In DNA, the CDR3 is TGTGCCAGCAGTTTAGGCAGCAACACCGGGGAGCTGTTTTTT.

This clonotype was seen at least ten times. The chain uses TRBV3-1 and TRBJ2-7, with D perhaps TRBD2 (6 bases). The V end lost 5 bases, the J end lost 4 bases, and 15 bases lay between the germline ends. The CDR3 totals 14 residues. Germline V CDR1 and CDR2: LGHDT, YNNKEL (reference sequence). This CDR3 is CASSFGTGRYEQYF. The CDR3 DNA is TGTGCCAGCAGCTTCGGGACTGGAAGATACGAGCAGTACTTC.

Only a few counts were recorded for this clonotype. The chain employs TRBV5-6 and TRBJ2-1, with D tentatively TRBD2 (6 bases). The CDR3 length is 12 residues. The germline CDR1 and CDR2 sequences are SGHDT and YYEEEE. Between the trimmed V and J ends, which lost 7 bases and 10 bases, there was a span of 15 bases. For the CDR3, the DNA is TGTGCCAGCGCCTCAGGCGGGACCGAGCAGTTCTTC. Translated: CASASGGTEQFF.